This T cell receptor (beta chain) was documented in a study of blood T cells in healthy people across ages. Whenever a sample was processed, at least 6 million PBMCs were isolated. It was with a sample-barcoded 5' primer and a J-beta primer mix that a second PCR of roughly 6 to 12 cycles was run. One entry per CDR3 protein results from TCRdb running MiXCR on the 5' RACE reads. The sample has hundreds of thousands of distinct CDR3 sequences, about 34% seen once. At least ten counts were recorded for this clonotype. The CDR3 runs to 14 residues. V lost 6 bases and J lost 0, with 12 bases in between. The germline V gene has CDR1 SGHVS and CDR2 FQNEAQ.

Material: blood. V and J are TRBV7-8 and TRBJ2-7, with D uncertain. The sequence derives from a woman aged 80 or over in good health. The chain's CDR3 is CASRRGGSSYEQYF. CDR3 in DNA: TGTGCCAGCAGACGAGGCGGTAGCTCCTACGAGCAGTACTTC.